This T cell receptor beta chain was recorded in a study of neoadjuvant anti-PD-1 for oral cavity cancer. Points from the study as a whole: With a few patients per group, TCR findings need larger cohorts. PBMC Gini-index clonality exceeded responders' in non-responders post-nivolumab.

The sample's time point: after neoadjuvant nivolumab, at surgical resection. Stage II-IVA oral cavity squamous cell carcinoma was new and untreated by systemic or radiation therapy. PBMCs were not maintained or expanded in culture before analysis. In regard to this clone: Its antigen is unknown.

The data were produced by immunoSEQ multiplex PCR, yet TCRdb's version contains in-frame clones alone and is incomplete. The data show 7,000 to 9,500 clones, with approximately 70% seen just once and 2.5% to 4% held by the top ten. This CDR3 has 15 residues. V lost 0 bases to trimming and J lost 1 base, with 10 bases between them. The germline gives CDR1 SGHRS, CDR2 YFSETQ. The source material was PBMCs, sampled after nivolumab (anti-PD-1) treatment. This chain connects TRBV5-1 to TRBJ1-1; D ambiguous. The receptor was derived from a person aged 40 to 85 with oral cavity squamous cell carcinoma. The CDR3 loop is CASSLEILPNTEAFF. Here the CDR3 DNA reads TGCGCCAGCAGCTTGGAGATACTACCGAACACTGAAGCTTTCTTT.